One TCR beta chain is described in this entry. Assay: immunoSEQ multiplex PCR; the TCRdb copy retains only in-frame clones and omits some. The sample yields around 60,000 clones, 88% seen once. The sample belongs to a study of T cell changes during pregnancy in multiple sclerosis. Trimming removed 7 bases from V and 6 bases from J; junction bases left unmatched: 10. Per the germline V gene, CDR1 is WSHSY and CDR2 is SAAADI. The CDR3 length is 16 residues. The sample in question was peripheral blood, obtained in the first trimester of pregnancy. The TCR originated in a female donor with multiple sclerosis, enrolled in a pregnancy study. The chain carries TRBV10-2 and TRBJ2-1; the match to TRBD2 covers 12 bases. The CDR3 bases are TGCGCCAGCAATCCCCTAGCGGGAGGGTATACCAATGAGCAGTTCTTC. It is translated as CASNPLAGGYTNEQFF.